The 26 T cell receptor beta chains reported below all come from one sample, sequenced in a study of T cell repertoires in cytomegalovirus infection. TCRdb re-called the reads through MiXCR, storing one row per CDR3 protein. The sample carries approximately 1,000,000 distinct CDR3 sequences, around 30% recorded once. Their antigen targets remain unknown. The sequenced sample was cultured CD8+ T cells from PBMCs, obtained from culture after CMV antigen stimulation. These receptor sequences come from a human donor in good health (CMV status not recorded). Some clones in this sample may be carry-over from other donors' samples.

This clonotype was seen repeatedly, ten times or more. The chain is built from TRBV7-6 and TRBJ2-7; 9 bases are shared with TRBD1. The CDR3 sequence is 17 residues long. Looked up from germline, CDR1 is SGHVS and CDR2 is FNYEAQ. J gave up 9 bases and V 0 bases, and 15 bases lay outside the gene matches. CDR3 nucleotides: TGTGCCAGCAGCTTAGCGGGGACAGGGTATGGTGCGTCTGGGCAGTACGTC. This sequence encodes CASSLAGTGYGASGQYV.

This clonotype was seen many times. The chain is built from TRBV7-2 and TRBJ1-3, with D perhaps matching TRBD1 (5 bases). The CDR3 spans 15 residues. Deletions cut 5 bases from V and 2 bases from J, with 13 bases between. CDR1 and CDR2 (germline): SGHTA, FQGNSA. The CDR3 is CASSQRGSTGNTIYF. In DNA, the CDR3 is TGTGCCAGCAGCCAACGGGGGAGCACTGGAAACACCATATATTTT.

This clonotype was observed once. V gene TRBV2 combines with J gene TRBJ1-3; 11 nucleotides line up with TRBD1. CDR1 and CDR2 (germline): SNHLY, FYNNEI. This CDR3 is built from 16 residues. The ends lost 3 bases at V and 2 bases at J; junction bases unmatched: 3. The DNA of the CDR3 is TGTGCCAGCAGTGATGGACAGGGGGCAACTGGAAACACCATATATTTT. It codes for CASSDGQGATGNTIYF.

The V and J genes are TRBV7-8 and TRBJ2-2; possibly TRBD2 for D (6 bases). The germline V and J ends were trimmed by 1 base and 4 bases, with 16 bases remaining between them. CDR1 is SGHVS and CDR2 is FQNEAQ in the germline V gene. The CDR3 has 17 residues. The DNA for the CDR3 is TGTGCCAGCAGCTTAGGAATATCGGAGGGGCGCACCGGGGAGCTGTTTTTT. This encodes CASSLGISEGRTGELFF.

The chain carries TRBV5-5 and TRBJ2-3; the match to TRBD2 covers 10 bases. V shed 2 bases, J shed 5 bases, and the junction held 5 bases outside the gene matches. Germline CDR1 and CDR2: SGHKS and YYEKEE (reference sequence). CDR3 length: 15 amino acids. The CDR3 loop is CASSFTSGDGDTQYF. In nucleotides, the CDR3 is TGTGCCAGCAGCTTCACTAGCGGGGACGGAGATACGCAGTATTTT.

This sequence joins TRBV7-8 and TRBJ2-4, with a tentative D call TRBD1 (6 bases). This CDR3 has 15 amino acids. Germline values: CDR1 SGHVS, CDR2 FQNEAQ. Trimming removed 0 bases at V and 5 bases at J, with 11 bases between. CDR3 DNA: TGTGCCAGCAGCTTAGCAATAAACAGGGAAAACATTCAGTACTTC. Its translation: CASSLAINRENIQYF.

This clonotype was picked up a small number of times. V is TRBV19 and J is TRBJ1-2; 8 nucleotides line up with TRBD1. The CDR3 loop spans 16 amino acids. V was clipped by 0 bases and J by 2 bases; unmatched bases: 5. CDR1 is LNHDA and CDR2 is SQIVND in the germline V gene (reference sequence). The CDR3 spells CASSIDRTGTNYGYTF. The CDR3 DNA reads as TGTGCCAGTAGTATAGATCGGACAGGGACCAACTATGGCTACACCTTC.

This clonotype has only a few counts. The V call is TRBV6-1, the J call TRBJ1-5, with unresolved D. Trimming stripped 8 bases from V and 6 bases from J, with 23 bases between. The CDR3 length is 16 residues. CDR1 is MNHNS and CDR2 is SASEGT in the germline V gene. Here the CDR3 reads CASAPKKNSKGQPQHF. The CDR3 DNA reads TGTGCCAGCGCCCCAAAAAAAAACAGCAAGGGTCAGCCCCAGCATTTT.

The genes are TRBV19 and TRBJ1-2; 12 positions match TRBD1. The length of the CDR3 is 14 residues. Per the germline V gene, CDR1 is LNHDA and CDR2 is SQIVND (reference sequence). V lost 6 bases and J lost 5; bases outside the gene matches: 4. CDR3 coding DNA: TGTGCCAGTAGAGAGGGACAGGGGGCGTATGGCTACACCTTC. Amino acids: CASREGQGAYGYTF.

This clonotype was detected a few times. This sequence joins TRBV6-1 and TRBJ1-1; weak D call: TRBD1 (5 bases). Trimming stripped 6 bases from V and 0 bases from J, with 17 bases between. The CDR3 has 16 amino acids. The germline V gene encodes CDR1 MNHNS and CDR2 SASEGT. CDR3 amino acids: CASSLDPGRMNTEAFF. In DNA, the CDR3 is TGTGCCAGCAGCTTGGACCCGGGACGGATGAACACTGAAGCTTTCTTT.

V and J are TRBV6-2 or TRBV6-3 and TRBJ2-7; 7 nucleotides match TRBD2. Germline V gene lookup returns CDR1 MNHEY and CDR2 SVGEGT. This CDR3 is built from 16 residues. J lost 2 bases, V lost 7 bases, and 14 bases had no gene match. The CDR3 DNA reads TGTGCCAGCACCGCGTATCGGGGGGACCTCCCCTACGAGCAGTACGTC. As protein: CASTAYRGDLPYEQYV.

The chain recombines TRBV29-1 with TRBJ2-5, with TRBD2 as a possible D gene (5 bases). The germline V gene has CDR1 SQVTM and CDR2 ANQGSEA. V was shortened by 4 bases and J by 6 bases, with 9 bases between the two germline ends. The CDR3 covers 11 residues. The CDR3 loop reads CSVGGEKTQYF. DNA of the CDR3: TGCAGCGTTGGGGGAGAGAAGACCCAGTACTTC.

The CDR3 DNA reads as TGTTCGACCTCCCGGGACAGGCTTTCGGAGACCCAGTACTTC. Its translation is CSTSRDRLSETQYF. The genes are TRBV6-5 and TRBJ2-5; 8 bases map to TRBD1. Germline V lookup: CDR1 MNHEY, CDR2 SVGAGI. The length of the CDR3 is 14 residues.

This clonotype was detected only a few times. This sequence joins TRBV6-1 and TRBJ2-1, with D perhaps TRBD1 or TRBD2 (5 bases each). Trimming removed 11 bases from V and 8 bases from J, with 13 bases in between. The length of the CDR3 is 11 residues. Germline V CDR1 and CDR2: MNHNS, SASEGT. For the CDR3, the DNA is TGTGCCGCGTTCCGAGGGGATGAGCAGTTCTTC. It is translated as CAAFRGDEQFF.

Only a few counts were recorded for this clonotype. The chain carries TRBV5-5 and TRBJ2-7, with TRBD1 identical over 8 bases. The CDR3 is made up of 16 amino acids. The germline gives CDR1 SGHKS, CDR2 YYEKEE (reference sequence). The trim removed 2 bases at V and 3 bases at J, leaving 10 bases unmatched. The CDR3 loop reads CASSFRRTGSLYEQYV. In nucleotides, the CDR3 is TGTGCCAGCAGCTTTAGACGGACAGGGTCCCTCTACGAGCAGTACGTC.

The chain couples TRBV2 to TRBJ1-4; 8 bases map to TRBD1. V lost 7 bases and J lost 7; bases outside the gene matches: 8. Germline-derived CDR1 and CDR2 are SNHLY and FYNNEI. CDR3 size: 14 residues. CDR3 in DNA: TGTGCCAGCACCATCGGACAGGGTGGTGAAAAACTGTTTTTT. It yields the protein CASTIGQGGEKLFF.

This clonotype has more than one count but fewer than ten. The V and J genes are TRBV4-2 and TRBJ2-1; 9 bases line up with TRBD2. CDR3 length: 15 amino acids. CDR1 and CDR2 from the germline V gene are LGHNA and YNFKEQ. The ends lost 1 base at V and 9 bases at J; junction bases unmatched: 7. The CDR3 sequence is CASSQGVAGEVEQFF. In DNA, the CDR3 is TGTGCCAGCAGCCAAGGAGTAGCGGGGGAGGTTGAGCAGTTCTTC.

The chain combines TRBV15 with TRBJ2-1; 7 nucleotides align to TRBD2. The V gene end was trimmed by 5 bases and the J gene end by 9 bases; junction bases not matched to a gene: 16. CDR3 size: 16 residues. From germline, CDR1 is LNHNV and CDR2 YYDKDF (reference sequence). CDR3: CATSGLGLGRDPEQFF. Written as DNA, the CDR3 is TGTGCCACCAGCGGACTAGGACTCGGTCGTGATCCTGAGCAGTTCTTC.

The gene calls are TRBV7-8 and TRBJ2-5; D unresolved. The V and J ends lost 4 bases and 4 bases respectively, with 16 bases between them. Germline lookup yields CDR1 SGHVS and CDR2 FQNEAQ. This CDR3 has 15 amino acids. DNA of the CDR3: TGTGCCAGCAGCTCCTATCTGGGGAAGGCAGAGACCCAGTACTTC. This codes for CASSSYLGKAETQYF.

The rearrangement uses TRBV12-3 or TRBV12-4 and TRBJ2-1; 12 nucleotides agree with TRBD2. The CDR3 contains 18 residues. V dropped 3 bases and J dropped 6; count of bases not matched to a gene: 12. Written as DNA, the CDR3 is TGTGCCAGCAGTTTGAGTGGGGCTAGCGGGGGGGCTGGCAATGAGCAGTTCTTC. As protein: CASSLSGASGGAGNEQFF.

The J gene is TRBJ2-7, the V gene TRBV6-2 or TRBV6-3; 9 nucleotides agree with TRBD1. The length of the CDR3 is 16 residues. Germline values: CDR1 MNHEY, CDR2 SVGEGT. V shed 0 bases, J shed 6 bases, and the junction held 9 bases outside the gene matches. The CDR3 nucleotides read TGTGCCAGCAGTTACTCGAGACAGGGGGAAACTTGCGAGCAGTACGTC. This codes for CASSYSRQGETCEQYV.

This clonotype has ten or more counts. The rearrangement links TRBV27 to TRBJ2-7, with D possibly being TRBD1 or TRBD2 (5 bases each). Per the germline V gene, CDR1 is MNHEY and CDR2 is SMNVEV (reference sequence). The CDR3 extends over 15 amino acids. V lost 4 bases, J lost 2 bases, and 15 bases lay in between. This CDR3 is CASSSGTYIPYEQYF. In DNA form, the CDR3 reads TGTGCCAGCAGTTCCGGGACCTATATCCCCTACGAGCAGTACTTC.

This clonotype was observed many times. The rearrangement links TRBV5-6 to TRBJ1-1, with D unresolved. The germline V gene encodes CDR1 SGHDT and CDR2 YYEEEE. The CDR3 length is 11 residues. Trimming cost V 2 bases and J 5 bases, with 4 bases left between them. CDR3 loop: CASSFRTEAFF. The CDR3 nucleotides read TGTGCCAGCAGCTTCCGGACTGAAGCTTTCTTT.

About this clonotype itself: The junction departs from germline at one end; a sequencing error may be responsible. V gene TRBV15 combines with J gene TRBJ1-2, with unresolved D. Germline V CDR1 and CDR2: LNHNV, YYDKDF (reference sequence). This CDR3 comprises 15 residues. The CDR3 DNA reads TGTGTCACCACCAAGGGAATCTTATCTAACTATGGCTACACCTTC. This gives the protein CVTTKGILSNYGYTF.

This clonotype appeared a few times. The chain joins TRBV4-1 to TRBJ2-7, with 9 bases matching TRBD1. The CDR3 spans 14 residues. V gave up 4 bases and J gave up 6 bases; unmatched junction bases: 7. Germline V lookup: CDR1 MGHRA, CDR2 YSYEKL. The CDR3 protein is CASSPWDRDAEQYF. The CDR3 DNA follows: TGCGCCAGCAGCCCCTGGGACAGGGATGCCGAGCAGTACTTC.

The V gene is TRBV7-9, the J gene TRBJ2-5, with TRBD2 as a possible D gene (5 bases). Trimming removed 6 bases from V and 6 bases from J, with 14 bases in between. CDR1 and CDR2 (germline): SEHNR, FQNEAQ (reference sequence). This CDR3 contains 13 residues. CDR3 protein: CASSQGSEQTQYF. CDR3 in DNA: TGTGCCAGCAGTCAAGGGAGTGAACAGACCCAGTACTTC.